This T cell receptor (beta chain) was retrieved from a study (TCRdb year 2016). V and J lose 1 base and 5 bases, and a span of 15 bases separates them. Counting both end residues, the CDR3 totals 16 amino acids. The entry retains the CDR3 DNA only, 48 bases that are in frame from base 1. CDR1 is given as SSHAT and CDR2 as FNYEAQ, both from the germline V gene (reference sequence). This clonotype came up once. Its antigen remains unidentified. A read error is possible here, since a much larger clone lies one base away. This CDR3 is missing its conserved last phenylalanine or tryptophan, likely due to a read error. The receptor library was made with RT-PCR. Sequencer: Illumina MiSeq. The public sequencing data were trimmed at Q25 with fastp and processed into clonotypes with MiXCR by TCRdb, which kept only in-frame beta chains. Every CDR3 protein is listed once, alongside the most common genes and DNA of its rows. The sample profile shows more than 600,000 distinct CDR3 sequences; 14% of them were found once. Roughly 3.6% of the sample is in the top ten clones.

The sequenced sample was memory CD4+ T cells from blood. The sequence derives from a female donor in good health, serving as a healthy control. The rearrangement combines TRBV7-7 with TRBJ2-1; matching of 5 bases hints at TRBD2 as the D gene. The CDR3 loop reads CASSLGPGRTNNEQFL. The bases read TGTGCCAGCAGCTTAGGACCGGGAAGGACGAACAATGAGCAGTTCCTC.